The 10 T cell receptor beta chains presented below share a single source sample, sequenced in a study of shared clonotypes between healthy human individuals. The protocol was immunoSEQ multiplex PCR, while the TCRdb copy is restricted to in-frame clones and leaves out a portion. The sample yields about 2.5 million clones, just under 95% seen once. The sample taken for sequencing was naive CD4+ T cells from PBMCs. Regarding subset: CD45RA+ positively selected. The source of these receptors is a man aged 18 to 35 in good health. Some clones in this sample may be carry-over from other donors' samples.

The gene calls are TRBV6-1 and TRBJ1-2, with D unresolved. Germline V gene sequence: CDR1 MNHNS, CDR2 SASEGT. This CDR3 is 14 amino acids long. Trimming removed 4 bases from V and 4 bases from J, with 13 bases in between. The CDR3 here is CASSAAGDGYGYTF. As DNA, the CDR3 is TGTGCCAGCAGTGCCGCTGGCGACGGCTATGGCTACACCTTC.

The rearrangement joins TRBV5-1 to TRBJ2-5, with D perhaps TRBD1 or TRBD2 (6 bases each). Trimming took 4 bases from V and 5 from J, leaving 21 bases between them. CDR1 and CDR2 (germline): SGHRS, YFSETQ. CDR3 length: 16 amino acids. As DNA, the CDR3 is TGCGCCAGCAGCCCGGAGGGCAGGGAAGGGGGTGAGACCCAGTACTTC. Its protein is CASSPEGREGGETQYF.

The sample holds one count of this clone. The chain is built from TRBV4-1 and TRBJ1-4; D not certain. V lost 6 bases, J lost 4 bases, and 9 bases lay in between. The CDR3 has 13 amino acids. Germline V CDR1 and CDR2: MGHRA, YSYEKL. This CDR3 reads CASSPGINEKLFF. DNA for the CDR3: TGCGCCAGCAGTCCCGGTATTAATGAAAAACTGTTTTTT.

J is TRBJ1-2 and V is TRBV10-3; no clear D. Trimming took off 3 bases at V and 3 bases at J, with 8 bases between the two ends. The CDR3 is 13 residues long. In germline, CDR1 is ENHRY, CDR2 SYGVKD. CDR3 sequence: CAISDRVDYGYTF. The DNA of the CDR3 is TGTGCCATCAGTGATAGGGTCGACTATGGCTACACCTTC.

Details on this clone: Other DNA sequences of this sample code for an identical CDR3. The chain couples TRBV11-2 to TRBJ2-1; TRBD2 matches 10 bases. Germline assignment: CDR1 SGHAT and CDR2 FQNNGV. J gave up 4 bases and V 0 bases, and 6 bases lay outside the gene matches. There are 17 residues in the CDR3. CDR3 in amino acids: CASSLDRTSGTYNEQFF. CDR3 nucleotides: TGTGCCAGCAGCTTAGATCGAACTAGCGGGACATACAATGAGCAGTTCTTC.

V gene TRBV29-1 combines with J gene TRBJ2-7; 8 nucleotides align to TRBD2. The CDR3 has 19 amino acids. The germline V gene encodes CDR1 SQVTM and CDR2 ANQGSEA. The J segment lost 1 base and the V segment lost 5 bases, leaving 22 bases of the junction unmatched. The CDR3 spells CSVLVPAGGRHAGSYEQYF. The CDR3 DNA reads as TGCAGCGTTCTTGTTCCGGCGGGAGGCCGCCATGCCGGATCCTACGAGCAGTACTTC.

This chain joins TRBV27 and TRBJ1-1; weak D call: TRBD1 (6 bases). The CDR3 runs 14 residues. V was shortened by 2 bases and J by 4 bases, with 11 bases between the two germline ends. The germline V gene has CDR1 MNHEY and CDR2 SMNVEV (reference sequence). The CDR3, as DNA: TGTGCCAGCAGTTTACACAGGGTTGGCACTGAAGCTTTCTTT. It translates to CASSLHRVGTEAFF.

The rearrangement uses TRBV7-2 and TRBJ2-2, with 8 bases matching TRBD2. The CDR3 consists of 17 residues. V dropped 5 bases and J dropped 4; count of bases not matched to a gene: 12. CDR1 and CDR2 from the germline V gene are SGHTA and FQGNSA. The CDR3 DNA follows: TGTGCCAGCAGCCGCGGGCGGGGACTAGTCAGCACCGGGGAGCTGTTTTTT. Translating gives CASSRGRGLVSTGELFF.

The chain has TRBV11-2 and TRBJ2-7; no clear D. This CDR3 region has 13 residues. Trimming removed 6 bases at V and 2 bases at J, with 11 bases between. Germline loops: CDR1 SGHAT, CDR2 FQNNGV. Here the CDR3 DNA reads TGTGCCAGCAGTCGAACACAGACCTACGAGCAGTACTTC. It specifies CASSRTQTYEQYF.

V and J are TRBV28 and TRBJ1-5; 10 nucleotides align to TRBD1. Germline CDR1 and CDR2: MDHEN and SYDVKM. The CDR3 sequence is 13 residues long. The CDR3 reads CDRDRGKNQPQHF. Written as DNA, the CDR3 is TGTGACCGGGACAGGGGAAAGAATCAGCCCCAGCATTTT.